Following are 12 T cell receptor beta chains from one sample sequenced in a study of CD8+CD57+ T cells in acquired aplastic anemia. The template for TCR beta VDJ and CDR3 sequence profiling was genomic DNA. TCRdb reprocessed the reads via MiXCR and lists one record per CDR3 protein. The sample yields fewer than 200,000 distinct CDR3 sequences, 71% seen once. All sequencing subjects had displayed CD8+CD57+ cell expansion on flow cytometry. Input material: sorted CD4+, CD8+, or CD8+CD57+ T cells (not recorded which) from PBMCs. All receptors come from a human donor with aplastic anemia.

This clonotype was observed a single time. The chain employs TRBV6-4 and TRBJ1-1; D is uncertain. The V and J ends lost 3 bases and 7 bases respectively, with 12 bases between them. The germline V gene encodes CDR1 MRHNA and CDR2 SNTAGT. The CDR3 consists of 13 residues. CDR3 in DNA: TGTGCCAGCAGTGAAGGGAGTGAGGATGAAGCTTTCTTT. Encoded protein: CASSEGSEDEAFF.

The rearrangement uses TRBV24-1 and TRBJ2-1, with a possible D match to TRBD2 (7 bases). Germline V CDR1 and CDR2: KGHDR, SFDVKD. Trimming removed 5 bases at V and 8 bases at J, with 18 bases between. The CDR3 is made up of 15 amino acids. The CDR3 DNA follows: TGTGCCACCAGTGTAGGAGGGGGGGGCTGGGATGAGCAGTTCTTC. It is translated as CATSVGGGGWDEQFF.

This clonotype was counted a single time. The chain joins TRBV2 to TRBJ1-4; tentatively, D is TRBD1 (5 bases). The CDR3 consists of 14 residues. Germline loops: CDR1 SNHLY, CDR2 FYNNEI. The germline V and J ends were trimmed by 6 bases and 5 bases, with 13 bases remaining between them. CDR3 region: CASRWEGLNEKLFF. CDR3 sequence (DNA): TGTGCCAGCAGATGGGAGGGACTAAATGAAAAACTGTTTTTT.

This clonotype appeared a few times. The genes are TRBV7-2 and TRBJ2-1; 11 nucleotides match TRBD2. This CDR3 is 16 amino acids long. V shed 3 bases and J 7 bases; nucleotides not matched to a gene: 8. The germline V gene has CDR1 SGHTA and CDR2 FQGNSA. This CDR3 reads CASSLLSSGGTNEQFF. The CDR3, as DNA: TGTGCCAGCAGCTTGTTATCTAGCGGGGGGACGAATGAGCAGTTCTTC.

The chain couples TRBV2 to TRBJ2-2; 9 nucleotides align to TRBD2. This CDR3 has 15 amino acids. The junction had 2 bases not matched to a gene; V was cut back by 2 bases and J by 4 bases. The germline V gene encodes CDR1 SNHLY and CDR2 FYNNEI. Here the CDR3 reads CASSERGRATGELFF. Written as DNA, the CDR3 is TGTGCCAGCAGTGAACGCGGGAGGGCCACCGGGGAGCTGTTTTTT.

V is TRBV7-9 and J is TRBJ2-7; D remains ambiguous. V was clipped by 1 base and J by 9 bases, with 10 bases between them. Per germline, CDR1 SEHNR and CDR2 FQNEAQ (reference sequence). This CDR3 has 12 residues. CDR3 sequence reads: CASSLELAVQYF. DNA of the CDR3: TGTGCCAGCAGCTTAGAGTTGGCGGTGCAGTACTTC.

The chain uses TRBV10-3 and TRBJ1-2; the D gene is possibly TRBD1 (5 bases). V was trimmed by 7 bases and J by 3 bases, leaving 12 bases between them. This CDR3 comprises 13 residues. CDR1 ENHRY and CDR2 SYGVKD come from the germline V gene. In nucleotides, the CDR3 is TGTGCCATCAATAGGGACGGAGACTATGGCTACACCTTC. It yields the protein CAINRDGDYGYTF.

The chain joins TRBV7-9 to TRBJ2-1, with 13 bases matching TRBD2. Germline lookup yields CDR1 SEHNR and CDR2 FQNEAQ (reference sequence). V lost 3 bases to trimming and J lost 8 bases; unmatched junction nucleotides: 4. This CDR3 has 15 residues. The CDR3 region is CASSLTSGRRHEQFF. The CDR3 DNA reads as TGTGCCAGCAGCTTGACTAGCGGGAGGAGGCATGAGCAGTTCTTC.

The chain is built from TRBV5-6 and TRBJ1-3; D might be TRBD1 (5 bases). This CDR3 comprises 14 residues. V was cut by 4 bases and J by 7 bases, with 15 bases left in between. Per germline, CDR1 SGHDT and CDR2 YYEEEE. The CDR3: CASSSDSTGNTIYF. The CDR3 coding sequence is TGTGCCAGCAGCAGCGACAGTACGGGGAACACCATATATTTT.

The chain links TRBV19 to TRBJ1-1; D ambiguous. The germline CDR1 and CDR2 sequences are LNHDA and SQIVND (reference sequence). V lost 0 bases to trimming and J lost 4 bases, with 9 bases between them. This CDR3 is built from 14 residues. This CDR3 is CASSIERRVTEAFF. For the CDR3, the DNA is TGTGCCAGTAGTATAGAGAGGAGGGTCACTGAAGCTTTCTTT.

This clonotype was detected only once. The V gene is TRBV20-1, the J gene TRBJ1-3; 8 bases line up with TRBD1. The V gene end was trimmed by 2 bases and the J gene end by 2 bases; junction bases not matched to a gene: 5. Germline V lookup: CDR1 DFQATT, CDR2 SNEGSKA (reference sequence). The CDR3 length is 15 residues. In nucleotides, the CDR3 is TGCAGTGCTAGAAGTCGGACAGGGACTGGAAACACCATATATTTT. Its protein is CSARSRTGTGNTIYF.

V is TRBV7-9 and J is TRBJ1-2; the D is unclear. Germline values: CDR1 SEHNR, CDR2 FQNEAQ (reference sequence). The CDR3 length is 15 residues. The V and J ends lost 5 bases and 3 bases respectively, with 16 bases between them. CDR3: CASSRVGGIDYGYTF. CDR3 nucleotides: TGTGCCAGCAGCCGCGTAGGAGGTATAGACTATGGCTACACCTTC.